Listed here is a single T cell receptor (beta chain). The antigen remains unidentified. PCR used 60 Vbeta primers and 13 Jbeta primers. Clones were read by immunoSEQ multiplex PCR, and TCRdb kept only the in-frame ones, dropping some. Seen here are about 89,000 clones, 70% to 80% observed once, and the top ten hold roughly 3.5%. This CDR3 has 18 amino acids. V lost 0 bases and J lost 7; bases outside the gene matches: 12. The germline V gene encodes CDR1 SGHNT and CDR2 YENEEA. The sample belongs to a study of cytomegalovirus exposure and HLA in healthy donors. Broader study findings: The study had only CMV serostatus as immune exposure information. A later analysis found common viral pathogens apparently linked to several of the most significant clusters. Some V segments, including TRBV6-2 and TRBV6-3, were excluded as indistinguishable. There were some public TCRs occurring in many donors, but most TCR sequences were rare.

Sequencing was carried out using PBMCs. The rearrangement joins TRBV11-3 to TRBJ2-1; 10 bases fit TRBD1. The receptor comes from a man aged 30-40 years in good health and CMV-seronegative. As DNA, the CDR3 is TGTGCCAGCAGCTTAGATCAGGGAGGGACAGGGGCGGTGAATGAGCAGTTCTTC. It yields the protein CASSLDQGGTGAVNEQFF.